Below are 9 T cell receptor beta chains sequenced from a single sample in a study of shared T cell receptors in the human thymus (dated by TCRdb to the early 2020s). Library preparation employed the immunoSEQ multiplex PCR assay. Not all clones reach the TCRdb copy of this immuneACCESS table, which keeps in-frame sequences only. Checked studies attribute under half of the gap to unresolved V genes and leave the rest unexplained. The sample table contains fewer than 700,000 clones; only one count was recorded for 88% of them. Of the sample, 0.0095% to 0.011% falls within the top ten clones. These data were likewise used in another study, on human thymus T cells.

Source material: thymocytes. Receptors originate from a boy less than two years old with a congenital heart defect. Donor details come from another sample of the same person, matched by shared clones.

The chain recombines TRBV28 with TRBJ2-7; TRBD2 matches at 11 bases. CDR3 length: 16 residues. V gave up 3 bases and J gave up 4 bases; unmatched junction bases: 8. Per the germline V gene, CDR1 is MDHEN and CDR2 is SYDVKM. The chain's CDR3 is CASSFSLAGGPYEQYF. DNA for the CDR3: TGTGCCAGCAGTTTCTCATTAGCGGGAGGGCCTTACGAGCAGTACTTC.

The rearrangement uses TRBV5-1 and TRBJ2-3; 10 bases align to TRBD2. In germline, CDR1 is SGHRS, CDR2 YFSETQ. V lost 0 bases and J lost 3; bases outside the gene matches: 4. CDR3 length: 16 amino acids. CDR3 protein: CASSLGQAGGTDTQYF. CDR3 nucleotide sequence: TGCGCCAGCAGCTTGGGTCAAGCGGGAGGGACAGATACGCAGTATTTT.

The chain combines TRBV7-2 with TRBJ1-5; D uncertain. V lost 6 bases to trimming and J lost 8 bases, with 14 bases between them. Germline CDR1 is SGHTA and CDR2 is FQGNSA. This CDR3 region has 13 residues. The CDR3 nucleotides are TGTGCCAGCAGTCCACAATTATTGGAGCCCCAGCATTTT. This gives the protein CASSPQLLEPQHF.

The V call is TRBV29-1, the J call TRBJ1-2; TRBD1 agrees at 7 bases. This CDR3 is 14 amino acids long. Germline V gene data show CDR1 as SQVTM and CDR2 as ANQGSEA. V shed 5 bases, J shed 7 bases, and the junction held 13 bases outside the gene matches. This CDR3 reads CSVFEPDRESGYTF. In DNA form, the CDR3 reads TGCAGCGTTTTTGAACCCGACAGGGAGAGTGGCTACACCTTC.

The chain combines TRBV14 with TRBJ2-3; 7 bases align to TRBD1. Germline assignment: CDR1 SGHDN and CDR2 FVKESK. V lost 4 bases to trimming and J lost 3 bases; unmatched junction nucleotides: 4. This CDR3 is 14 amino acids long. The CDR3 loop reads CASSPTGVTDTQYF. DNA for the CDR3: TGTGCCAGCAGCCCAACAGGGGTGACAGATACGCAGTATTTT.

The chain uses TRBV6-1 and TRBJ1-3; 9 bases map to TRBD1. From germline, CDR1 is MNHNS and CDR2 SASEGT. The length of the CDR3 is 15 residues. V was pared by 5 bases and J by 9 bases, with 11 bases of the junction left unmatched. The CDR3 loop reads CASSSPPGQGTTIYF. Written as DNA, the CDR3 is TGTGCCAGCAGTTCCCCACCGGGACAGGGCACCACCATATATTTT.

This clone was counted only a few times. The chain couples TRBV21-1 to TRBJ2-7; TRBD2, the table's D call, was not compared with the DNA. TRBV21-1 is a known pseudogene. The CDR3 extends over 15 amino acids. CDR3 amino acids: CASSRSLASHYEQYF. The CDR3 bases are TGTGCCAGCAGCAGGTCCCTGGCTAGCCACTACGAGCAGTACTTC.

The chain is built from TRBV5-1 and TRBJ2-7, with D possibly matching TRBD2 (6 bases). Germline V gene sequence: CDR1 SGHRS, CDR2 YFSETQ. Between the trimmed V and J ends, which lost 5 bases and 0 bases, there was a span of 12 bases. The CDR3 totals 14 residues. The chain's CDR3 is CASRPRGISYEQYF. DNA for the CDR3: TGCGCCAGCAGGCCGCGCGGGATCTCCTACGAGCAGTACTTC.

This chain uses TRBV28 with TRBJ1-2; weak D call: TRBD1 (6 bases). V was shortened by 4 bases and J by 6 bases, with 9 bases between the two germline ends. The germline V gene has CDR1 MDHEN and CDR2 SYDVKM. There are 12 residues in the CDR3. The CDR3 DNA reads TGTGCCAGCAGTTCCCACAGGGATGGCTACACCTTC. Translated: CASSSHRDGYTF.